The 31 T cell receptor beta chains listed next were all sequenced from one sample in a study of blood T cell repertoires in COVID-19. TCRdb's table, derived via immunoSEQ multiplex PCR, lists solely in-frame clones and lacks some. The data show about 440,000 clones, with 80% to 90% seen just once and approximately 4.3% held by the top ten. Sample: peripheral blood. Every receptor here comes from a woman aged 25 to 39 with acute or convalescent COVID-19.

This clone was picked up a small number of times. This rearrangement joins TRBV6-2 or TRBV6-3 to TRBJ2-1; no clear D gene. CDR3 length: 15 residues. The V end was cut by 0 bases, the J end by 8 bases, with 14 bases between. Germline V lookup: CDR1 MNHEY, CDR2 SVGEGT. CDR3 sequence reads: CASSYSGSEFDEQFF. The CDR3 bases are TGTGCCAGCAGTTACTCAGGTTCGGAGTTCGATGAGCAGTTCTTC.

CDR3: CASSVVPGQGYEAFF. In nucleotides, the CDR3 is TGTGCCAGCAGCGTAGTCCCCGGACAGGGCTATGAAGCTTTCTTT. The chain has TRBV9 and TRBJ1-1; TRBD1 aligns across 8 bases. V lost 0 bases and J lost 7; bases outside the gene matches: 8. CDR3 size: 15 residues. Germline V gene sequence: CDR1 SGDLS, CDR2 YYNGEE.

The rearrangement joins TRBV4-2 to TRBJ2-3, with 10 bases identical to TRBD2. Germline assignment: CDR1 LGHNA and CDR2 YNFKEQ. The CDR3 length is 20 residues. With 0 bases clipped from V and 2 bases from J, the junction kept 14 bases outside the gene matches. The CDR3 here is CASSQDSPSGGLLPTDTQYF. CDR3 DNA: TGTGCCAGCAGCCAAGACTCCCCTAGCGGGGGACTACTTCCCACAGATACGCAGTATTTT.

V usage is TRBV27 and J usage is TRBJ2-1; the D is unclear. Germline V CDR1 and CDR2: MNHEY, SMNVEV (reference sequence). The CDR3 has 13 residues. Trimming left V 5 bases short and J 8 bases short, with 13 bases between. CDR3 bases: TGTGCCAGCAGTCCGAACGAGGTCCATGAGCAGTTCTTC. Translating gives CASSPNEVHEQFF.

This chain connects TRBV15 to TRBJ2-7; 9 nucleotides line up with TRBD2. Trimming took 5 bases from V and 2 from J; bases not matched to a gene: 7. CDR3 size: 15 residues. Germline V lookup: CDR1 LNHNV, CDR2 YYDKDF (reference sequence). The CDR3 region has the DNA TGTGCCACCAGCCTCTTCGCGGGGGGGACCTACGAGCAGTACTTC. This gives the protein CATSLFAGGTYEQYF.

The chain links TRBV11-3 to TRBJ2-1; 15 bases map to TRBD2. The trim removed 1 base at V and 5 bases at J, leaving 6 bases unmatched. The CDR3 loop spans 18 amino acids. CDR1 is SGHNT, CDR2 YENEEA, per germline. In DNA, the CDR3 is TGTGCCAGCAGCTTAGCCGGGACTAGCGGGGGGACAGACAATGAGCAGTTCTTC. Protein sequence: CASSLAGTSGGTDNEQFF.

The chain recombines TRBV28 with TRBJ2-2; 14 bases line up with TRBD2. The CDR3 extends over 16 amino acids. V lost 7 bases and J lost 6; bases outside the gene matches: 7. Per the germline V gene, CDR1 is MDHEN and CDR2 is SYDVKM. The CDR3: CASTPGGLAGAGELFF. In DNA form, the CDR3 reads TGTGCCAGCACCCCGGGGGGACTAGCGGGGGCCGGGGAGCTGTTTTTT.

CDR3 sequence: CAVGPTGYEQYF. The CDR3, as DNA: TGTGCTGTAGGGCCAACGGGATACGAGCAGTACTTC. The chain links TRBV2 to TRBJ2-7; tentatively, D is TRBD2 (5 bases). In germline, CDR1 is SNHLY, CDR2 FYNNEI. The CDR3 sequence is 12 residues long.

The chain couples TRBV5-6 to TRBJ2-2; 10 nucleotides align to TRBD1. This CDR3 spans 16 amino acids. J gave up 4 bases and V 3 bases, and 6 bases lay outside the gene matches. The germline gives CDR1 SGHDT, CDR2 YYEEEE. CDR3 sequence reads: CASSSEWTGGTGELFF. For the CDR3, the DNA is TGTGCCAGCAGCTCGGAATGGACAGGGGGCACCGGGGAGCTGTTTTTT.

J is TRBJ2-3 and V is TRBV5-6; the match to TRBD2 covers 7 bases. V gave up 0 bases and J gave up 4 bases; unmatched junction bases: 5. The germline V gene encodes CDR1 SGHDT and CDR2 YYEEEE. CDR3 size: 15 residues. The CDR3 DNA follows: TGTGCCAGCAGCTTGGACGGGGGGTTGGCAGATACGCAGTATTTT. This translates into CASSLDGGLADTQYF. The full variable domain, with the rest looked up from reference TRBV5-6 and TRBJ2-3, is DAGVTQSPTHLIKTRGQQVTLRCSPKSGHDTVSWYQQALGQGPQFIFQYYEEEERQRGNFPDRFSGHQFPNYSSELNVNALLLGDSALYLCASSLDGGLADTQYFGPGTRLTVL.

The chain couples TRBV29-1 to TRBJ2-7, with TRBD1 matching 8 bases. This CDR3 is built from 13 residues. CDR1 is SQVTM and CDR2 is ANQGSEA in the germline V gene. Trimming cost V 5 bases and J 3 bases; bases outside gene matches: 6. CDR3 in DNA: TGCAGCGTTAGGACAGGGAGGAACTACGAGCAGTACTTC. Its protein is CSVRTGRNYEQYF.

This rearrangement joins TRBV7-3 to TRBJ2-5; possible D gene TRBD2, 6 bases. Trimming shortened V by 2 bases and J by 5 bases, and 15 bases separated the two germline ends. CDR3 length: 15 residues. The germline CDR1 and CDR2 sequences are SGHTA and FQGTGA. The CDR3 is CASSLGSGVGETQYF. In DNA form, the CDR3 reads TGTGCCAGCAGCTTAGGTAGCGGAGTAGGGGAGACCCAGTACTTC.

The rearrangement joins TRBV9 to TRBJ1-2, with 9 bases lining up with TRBD1. This CDR3 region has 14 residues. Germline V gene data show CDR1 as SGDLS and CDR2 as YYNGEE. Losses at the gene ends were 3 bases for V and 10 bases for J; bases not matched to a gene: 10. This chain's CDR3 is CASSARQGEYDYTF. The CDR3 nucleotides read TGTGCCAGCAGCGCCCGACAGGGGGAATACGACTACACCTTC.

This clone was seen only a few times. V and J are TRBV30 and TRBJ1-1, with TRBD1 matching 7 bases. The germline V gene encodes CDR1 GTSNPN and CDR2 SVGIG (reference sequence). V trimming: 2 bases; J trimming: 9 bases; junction bases outside the gene matches: 3. This CDR3 is 11 amino acids long. The CDR3 region has the DNA TGTGCCTGGAGTAGGGACAGAAAAGCTTTCTTT. Residues: CAWSRDRKAFF.

The gene calls are TRBV7-9 and TRBJ1-1; D gene uncertain. The CDR3 consists of 12 residues. Germline loops: CDR1 SEHNR, CDR2 FQNEAQ (reference sequence). V gave up 3 bases and J gave up 0 bases, with 2 bases separating them. This CDR3 is CASSFVNTEAFF. The CDR3 DNA reads TGTGCCAGCAGCTTCGTGAACACTGAAGCTTTCTTT.

The chain uses TRBV5-6 and TRBJ1-2; TRBD1 is a possible D gene (6 bases). The germline V and J ends were trimmed by 1 base and 3 bases, with 10 bases remaining between them. The CDR3 is 14 residues long. Per the germline V gene, CDR1 is SGHDT and CDR2 is YYEEEE. The CDR3 is CASSLTGRYYGYTF. The CDR3 DNA sequence: TGTGCCAGCAGCTTGACAGGGAGATACTATGGCTACACCTTC. Full variable domain (remainder filled in from reference TRBV5-6 and TRBJ1-2): DAGVTQSPTHLIKTRGQQVTLRCSPKSGHDTVSWYQQALGQGPQFIFQYYEEEERQRGNFPDRFSGHQFPNYSSELNVNALLLGDSALYLCASSLTGRYYGYTFGSGTRLTVV.

This sequence joins TRBV5-1 and TRBJ1-1; D unclear. Trimming stripped 0 bases from V and 11 bases from J, with 11 bases between. The CDR3 has 12 residues. Germline lookup yields CDR1 SGHRS and CDR2 YFSETQ. CDR3 DNA sequence: TGCGCCAGCAGCTTGGACGAGAGGGCGGCTTTCTTT. This encodes CASSLDERAAFF.

The J gene is TRBJ2-3, the V gene TRBV7-9; a weak D match, TRBD2 (7 bases). The CDR3 consists of 15 residues. Per the germline V gene, CDR1 is SEHNR and CDR2 is FQNEAQ (reference sequence). Trimming removed 1 base at V and 4 bases at J, with 12 bases between. The CDR3: CASSLGGGGADTQYF. CDR3 coding DNA: TGTGCCAGCAGCTTAGGAGGCGGGGGCGCAGATACGCAGTATTTT.

V usage is TRBV28 and J usage is TRBJ1-1; D is perhaps TRBD1 (5 bases). There are 14 residues in the CDR3. The ends were cut back, 8 bases at V and 4 bases at J, with 17 bases in the middle. The germline V gene encodes CDR1 MDHEN and CDR2 SYDVKM. The CDR3 nucleotides are TGTGCCAGCCATTCCGCCCCGGGGGTCACTGAAGCTTTCTTT. Residues: CASHSAPGVTEAFF.

The gene calls are TRBV5-4 and TRBJ1-2, with 10 bases that match TRBD1. CDR1 and CDR2 (germline): SGHNT, YYREEE (reference sequence). J was trimmed by 5 bases and V by 3 bases; bases with no gene match: 10. CDR3 length equals 16 residues. The CDR3 loop reads CASSSWTGGKIYGYTF. CDR3 nucleotide sequence: TGTGCCAGCAGCTCATGGACAGGGGGGAAGATATATGGCTACACCTTC.

V and J are TRBV2 and TRBJ1-5; 7 bases are a match to TRBD1. The CDR3 covers 14 residues. Germline CDR1 and CDR2: SNHLY and FYNNEI. Unmatched junction bases numbered 6, after V lost 9 bases and J lost 1 base. This chain's CDR3 is CASNGQASNQPQHF. The CDR3 coding sequence is TGTGCCAGTAACGGACAGGCCAGCAATCAGCCCCAGCATTTT.

V is TRBV27 and J is TRBJ1-2, with D perhaps TRBD1 (6 bases). Per germline, CDR1 MNHEY and CDR2 SMNVEV (reference sequence). Trimming pared 6 bases from V and 0 bases from J, leaving 20 bases between. This CDR3 is 17 amino acids long. The CDR3 region has the DNA TGTGCCAGCAGCCGAACCCCGGACAGCGCTACTAACTATGGCTACACCTTC. It codes for CASSRTPDSATNYGYTF.

Remarks on this clone: Other DNA variants within this sample encode the same CDR3. The chain joins TRBV9 to TRBJ2-3; D unresolved. This CDR3 has 13 amino acids. Trimming left V 1 base short and J 0 bases short, with 3 bases between. Per the germline V gene, CDR1 is SGDLS and CDR2 is YYNGEE. The CDR3 DNA reads as TGTGCCAGCAGCGTACCTAGCACAGATACGCAGTATTTT. Translated, it gives CASSVPSTDTQYF.

J is TRBJ2-3 and V is TRBV4-1; TRBD2 matches 9 bases. The CDR3 is 18 residues long. Trimming cost V 1 base and J 6 bases; bases outside gene matches: 14. CDR1 MGHRA and CDR2 YSYEKL come from the germline V gene. CDR3 protein: CASSQVGLATMHRDTQYF. The CDR3 coding sequence is TGCGCCAGCAGCCAAGTGGGACTAGCCACTATGCATCGGGATACGCAGTATTTT.

The V call is TRBV7-9, the J call TRBJ1-3; D might be TRBD1 (5 bases). In germline, CDR1 is SEHNR, CDR2 FQNEAQ (reference sequence). The CDR3 is made up of 14 amino acids. Trimming removed 0 bases at V and 4 bases at J, with 7 bases between. Here the CDR3 DNA reads TGTGCCAGCAGCTTAGCAGGGGCAGGAAACACCATATATTTT. It specifies CASSLAGAGNTIYF.

This clone was observed once. The chain couples TRBV4-2 to TRBJ2-7; 11 nucleotides line up with TRBD1. V lost 2 bases, J lost 6 bases, and 6 bases stayed unmatched. Germline CDR1 and CDR2: LGHNA and YNFKEQ. The CDR3 totals 15 residues. The CDR3 protein is CASSQYPGQGVEQYF. The CDR3 DNA follows: TGTGCCAGCAGCCAATACCCGGGACAGGGGGTCGAGCAGTACTTC.

The chain carries TRBV4-1 and TRBJ1-1, with D tentatively TRBD1 (5 bases). CDR3 length: 14 residues. Germline V CDR1 and CDR2: MGHRA, YSYEKL. With 3 bases removed from V and 3 bases from J, the gap between germline ends came to 11 bases. The CDR3 sequence: CASSQRGLDTEAFF. The CDR3 nucleotides read TGCGCCAGCAGCCAGAGGGGACTCGACACTGAAGCTTTCTTT.

V gene TRBV25-1 combines with J gene TRBJ1-6; 9 nucleotides agree with TRBD1. In germline, CDR1 is MGHDK, CDR2 SYGVNS. With V trimmed by 4 bases and J by 7 bases, 5 bases remained unmatched. CDR3 size: 15 residues. The CDR3 loop is CASSAWTGENSPLHF. Here the CDR3 DNA reads TGTGCCAGCAGTGCCTGGACAGGGGAAAATTCACCCCTCCACTTT.

This clone was counted a single time. The V and J genes are TRBV20-1 and TRBJ1-5; TRBD1 matches at 10 bases. The CDR3 has 14 amino acids. With 3 bases clipped from V and 6 bases from J, the junction kept 5 bases outside the gene matches. Germline V lookup: CDR1 DFQATT, CDR2 SNEGSKA (reference sequence). DNA of the CDR3: TGCAGTGCTAGTAGGGACAGGGGATTTCAGCCCCAGCATTTT. Translating it yields CSASRDRGFQPQHF.

The chain uses TRBV11-2 and TRBJ2-4, with D unresolved. Germline assignment: CDR1 SGHAT and CDR2 FQNNGV. The CDR3 is 14 residues long. V lost 1 base to trimming and J lost 1 base, with 5 bases between them. The CDR3 reads CASSLAVAKNIQYF. Written as DNA, the CDR3 is TGTGCCAGCAGCTTAGCGGTTGCCAAAAACATTCAGTACTTC.

The rearrangement uses TRBV7-3 and TRBJ2-7, with D possibly TRBD2 on 6 matching bases. Germline assignment: CDR1 SGHTA and CDR2 FQGTGA. V gave up 2 bases and J gave up 1 base, with 18 bases separating them. This CDR3 has 17 residues. The CDR3 sequence is CASSLPPRRGNSYEQYF. CDR3 in DNA: TGTGCCAGCAGCTTACCTCCCCGGCGGGGAAATTCCTACGAGCAGTACTTC.